Shown below are 14 T cell receptor beta chains from a single sample sequenced in a study of beta chain features in type 1 diabetes. General study findings and limits: Among all four CD4+ subsets, Type 1 diabetes patients had TCRB CDR3s that were moderately but significantly shorter.

Their recognized antigens are unknown. Every isolated RNA sample was fully reverse transcribed, so sequencing captured expressed TCRB transcripts. Here immunoSEQ multiplex PCR was the method, and the copy in TCRdb shows in-frame clones only, minus some. The table records roughly 150,000 clones, about 9% of them present only once. The sample taken for sequencing was central memory CD4+ T cells from blood. These receptors were collected from a woman under 40 with type 1 diabetes.

This clone has a handful of counts. This chain links TRBV28 with TRBJ2-1; TRBD2 agrees at 10 bases. The CDR3 spans 17 residues. The germline gives CDR1 MDHEN, CDR2 SYDVKM. The junction had 10 bases not matched to a gene; V was cut back by 4 bases and J by 4 bases. The CDR3, as DNA: TGTGCCAGCAGTTCCCTATCGACTAGCGGGTTATACAATGAGCAGTTCTTC. As protein: CASSSLSTSGLYNEQFF.

The sample holds a few counts of this clone. This sequence joins TRBV5-1 and TRBJ2-3, with 9 bases fitting TRBD1. V shed 4 bases and J 3 bases; nucleotides not matched to a gene: 3. The CDR3 has 14 amino acids. In germline, CDR1 is SGHRS, CDR2 YFSETQ. CDR3 sequence: CASSPGTGTDTQYF. The CDR3 DNA sequence: TGCGCCAGCAGCCCTGGGACAGGGACAGATACGCAGTATTTT.

J is TRBJ2-5 and V is TRBV28; 7 bases match TRBD2. CDR1 and CDR2 from the germline V gene are MDHEN and SYDVKM. The CDR3 extends over 15 amino acids. The ends lost 2 bases at V and 2 bases at J; junction bases unmatched: 5. The CDR3 DNA sequence: TGTGCCAGCAGTTTAACTAGCGCTCTGCAAGAGACCCAGTACTTC. Protein product: CASSLTSALQETQYF.

The chain couples TRBV27 to TRBJ1-2; 9 positions match TRBD1. From germline, CDR1 is MNHEY and CDR2 SMNVEV (reference sequence). J lost 1 base, V lost 8 bases, and 2 bases had no gene match. The CDR3 is 13 amino acids. CDR3 sequence reads: CASGDRDNYGYTF. In DNA form, the CDR3 reads TGTGCCAGCGGGGACAGGGATAACTATGGCTACACCTTC.

This clone showed up just a few times. The chain links TRBV29-1 to TRBJ1-1, with 10 bases identical to TRBD1. In germline, CDR1 is SQVTM, CDR2 ANQGSEA. The CDR3 is 13 residues long. V shed 5 bases, J shed 4 bases, and the junction held 4 bases outside the gene matches. The CDR3 DNA reads as TGCAGCGTTACCGGGACAGGGGCCACTGAAGCTTTCTTT. Translating gives CSVTGTGATEAFF.

This sequence joins TRBV29-1 and TRBJ2-1, with D unresolved. The V end lost 2 bases, the J end lost 8 bases, and 13 bases lay between the germline ends. In germline, CDR1 is SQVTM, CDR2 ANQGSEA. This CDR3 comprises 13 residues. DNA for the CDR3: TGCAGCGTTGAATGGCCGCACCTAGATGAGCAGTTCTTC. Its translation is CSVEWPHLDEQFF.

This clone has a count of ten or more. The chain uses TRBV5-4 and TRBJ2-7; possible D gene TRBD2, 6 bases. The CDR3 sequence is 14 residues long. Germline V lookup: CDR1 SGHNT, CDR2 YYREEE (reference sequence). The V end was cut by 6 bases, the J end by 5 bases, with 18 bases between. The CDR3 DNA is TGTGCCAGCACCCCCACGGGCGGGGCCGACGAGCAGTACTTC. Its translation is CASTPTGGADEQYF.

This clone turned up a few times. The chain couples TRBV29-1 to TRBJ2-1; D possibly corresponds to TRBD2 (6 bases). CDR1 SQVTM and CDR2 ANQGSEA come from the germline V gene. CDR3 size: 16 residues. The V end lost 4 bases, the J end lost 5 bases, and 21 bases lay between the germline ends. As DNA, the CDR3 is TGCAGCGTTGGGGGGGAGCGGGCCGTACCTAACAATGAGCAGTTCTTC. The encoded protein is CSVGGERAVPNNEQFF.

The gene calls are TRBV19 and TRBJ2-2; 10 bases fit TRBD1. Germline V CDR1 and CDR2: LNHDA, SQIVND (reference sequence). The CDR3 is 14 amino acids. V lost 7 bases to trimming and J lost 5 bases; unmatched junction nucleotides: 4. This CDR3 is CASTDRGITGELFF. The CDR3 DNA follows: TGTGCCAGTACGGACAGGGGGATTACCGGGGAGCTGTTTTTT. The full variable domain, its missing parts supplied by reference TRBV19 and TRBJ2-2, is DGGITQSPKYLFRKEGQNVTLSCEQNLNHDAMYWYRQDPGQGLRLIYYSQIVNDFQKGDIAEGYSVSREKKESFPLTVTSAQKNPTAFYLCASTDRGITGELFFGEGSRLTVL.

This clone was recorded a few times. J is TRBJ2-3 and V is TRBV11-2; 8 nucleotides line up with TRBD2. The CDR3 is 16 residues long. The junction had 6 bases not matched to a gene; V was cut back by 3 bases and J by 1 base. Germline lookup yields CDR1 SGHAT and CDR2 FQNNGV. CDR3 sequence reads: CASSFSAGVGTDTQYF. The CDR3 region has the DNA TGTGCCAGCAGCTTTTCAGCGGGAGTCGGCACAGATACGCAGTATTTT.

This clone was seen a handful of times. The chain recombines TRBV27 with TRBJ2-2; TRBD2 agrees at 8 bases. The junction had 13 bases not matched to a gene; V was cut back by 6 bases and J by 4 bases. Germline values: CDR1 MNHEY, CDR2 SMNVEV (reference sequence). This CDR3 is built from 17 residues. The chain's CDR3 is CASSRDFGGGITGELFF. For the CDR3, the DNA is TGTGCCAGCAGCAGGGACTTCGGGGGGGGTATCACCGGGGAGCTGTTTTTT.

This clone came up a few times. The chain joins TRBV28 to TRBJ1-5, with TRBD1 as a possible D gene (6 bases). V was pared by 5 bases and J by 7 bases, with 9 bases between. Germline loops: CDR1 MDHEN, CDR2 SYDVKM. CDR3 length: 12 amino acids. In nucleotides, the CDR3 is TGTGCCAGCAGTACCCAGGGGCAGCCCCAGCATTTT. Its translation is CASSTQGQPQHF.

This clone was recorded a few times. This chain connects TRBV19 to TRBJ2-5, with 11 bases matching TRBD1. CDR1 is LNHDA, CDR2 SQIVND, per germline (reference sequence). V dropped 10 bases and J dropped 14; count of bases not matched to a gene: 9. The CDR3 spans 11 residues. The CDR3 region has the DNA TGTGCCACCACCTCGGACAGGGGGCAATACTTC. This sequence encodes CATTSDRGQYF.

J is TRBJ1-4 and V is TRBV7-9; D is uncertain. From germline, CDR1 is SEHNR and CDR2 FQNEAQ (reference sequence). The ends were cut back, 4 bases at V and 6 bases at J, with 6 bases in the middle. This CDR3 contains 12 residues. The CDR3: CASSSEYEKLFF. CDR3 DNA sequence: TGTGCCAGCAGCTCAGAATATGAAAAACTGTTTTTT.